The rows below give T cell receptor beta chains drawn from one sample of a study of CD8 T cells in ankylosing spondylitis. TCRdb ran MiXCR on the 5' RACE reads and lists one entry per CDR3 protein. The sample has 190,000 or so distinct CDR3 sequences, 9.5% to 15% seen once. What was sequenced was blood, either unsorted or a sorted T cell fraction (not recorded which). These receptors came from a male donor with ankylosing spondylitis or in good health (not recorded which). Each CDR3 is given with its conserved first and last residue. Each record gives: D gene, clone size, J gene, V gene, CDR3 protein, CDR3 DNA. The D gene is left open where the match is weak. Not every row has a clone size; where given, it reads once, few, many or a size class.

d_call: .
clone_size: .
j_call: TRBJ2-7
v_call: TRBV4-1
cdr3_aa: CASSQDPIGLSSLEQYF
cdr3_nt: TGCGCCAGCAGCCAAGATCCGATCGGGCTCAGCTCCCTCGAGCAGTACTTC

d_call: .
clone_size: .
j_call: TRBJ2-7
v_call: TRBV27
cdr3_aa: CASRSDLTYEQYF
cdr3_nt: TGTGCCAGCAGGTCGGACCTTACCTACGAGCAGTACTTC

d_call: .
clone_size: .
j_call: TRBJ2-2
v_call: TRBV7-9
cdr3_aa: CASSFLRAGPNTGELFF
cdr3_nt: TGTGCCAGCAGCTTCCTCAGGGCGGGACCGAACACCGGGGAGCTGTTTTTT

d_call: TRBD2
clone_size: .
j_call: TRBJ2-2
v_call: TRBV20-1
cdr3_aa: CSASPAMTSVTGELFF
cdr3_nt: TGCAGTGCTAGCCCCGCGATGACTAGCGTCACCGGGGAGCTGTTTTTT

d_call: .
clone_size: many
j_call: TRBJ2-2
v_call: TRBV12-3/TRBV12-4
cdr3_aa: CASSFRPTGELFF
cdr3_nt: TGTGCCAGCAGTTTTCGCCCCACCGGGGAGCTGTTTTTT

d_call: .
clone_size: .
j_call: TRBJ2-7
v_call: TRBV19
cdr3_aa: CASSIWGEPSYEQYF
cdr3_nt: TGTGCCAGTAGTATCTGGGGGGAGCCTTCCTACGAGCAGTACTTC

d_call: .
clone_size: .
j_call: TRBJ2-3
v_call: TRBV10-1
cdr3_aa: CASSESAGAGADTQYF
cdr3_nt: TGCGCCAGCAGTGAGTCGGCGGGGGCTGGGGCAGATACGCAGTATTTT

d_call: .
clone_size: .
j_call: TRBJ1-1
v_call: TRBV18
cdr3_aa: CASSLGTIPEAFF
cdr3_nt: TGTGCCAGCTCACTCGGGACCATCCCTGAAGCTTTCTTT

d_call: .
clone_size: .
j_call: TRBJ2-1
v_call: TRBV4-1
cdr3_aa: CASSQDRGGPYNEQFF
cdr3_nt: TGCGCCAGCAGCCAAGATCGAGGGGGGCCTTACAATGAGCAGTTCTTC

d_call: TRBD1
clone_size: few
j_call: TRBJ2-7
v_call: TRBV7-9
cdr3_aa: CASSYRTGDEQYF
cdr3_nt: TGTGCCAGCAGCTATCGGACAGGGGACGAGCAGTACTTC

d_call: .
clone_size: .
j_call: TRBJ1-1
v_call: TRBV7-2
cdr3_aa: CASSTKGGGRYSEAFF
cdr3_nt: TGTGCCAGCAGCACAAAGGGCGGGGGGCGTTACTCTGAAGCTTTCTTT

d_call: TRBD1
clone_size: few
j_call: TRBJ2-7
v_call: TRBV6-2/TRBV6-3
cdr3_aa: CASSITGDNLYEQYF
cdr3_nt: TGTGCCAGCAGTATTACAGGGGACAACCTCTACGAGCAGTACTTC

d_call: .
clone_size: .
j_call: TRBJ2-1
v_call: TRBV27
cdr3_aa: CASSSGTKAYNEQFF
cdr3_nt: TGTGCCAGCAGTTCCGGGACAAAGGCTTACAATGAGCAGTTCTTC

d_call: .
clone_size: few
j_call: TRBJ1-2
v_call: TRBV12-3/TRBV12-4
cdr3_aa: CASRSRDFDGYTF
cdr3_nt: TGTGCCAGCAGATCGAGGGACTTCGATGGCTACACCTTC

d_call: TRBD1
clone_size: .
j_call: TRBJ2-3
v_call: TRBV5-5
cdr3_aa: CASSLGTGGPTDTQYF
cdr3_nt: TGTGCCAGCAGCCTTGGGACAGGGGGCCCAACAGATACGCAGTATTTT

d_call: TRBD2
clone_size: few
j_call: TRBJ2-5
v_call: TRBV20-1
cdr3_aa: CSARSGGVRETQYF
cdr3_nt: TGCAGTGCTCGTAGCGGGGGGGTTCGGGAGACCCAGTACTTC

d_call: .
clone_size: .
j_call: TRBJ2-7
v_call: TRBV10-3
cdr3_aa: CAISVAETYEQYF
cdr3_nt: TGTGCCATCAGTGTTGCGGAGACCTACGAGCAGTACTTC

d_call: .
clone_size: few
j_call: TRBJ2-5
v_call: TRBV11-2
cdr3_aa: CASSLEGMGVETQYF
cdr3_nt: TGTGCCAGCAGCTTAGAAGGGATGGGGGTGGAGACCCAGTACTTC

d_call: .
clone_size: many
j_call: TRBJ2-7
v_call: TRBV29-1
cdr3_aa: CSVEEGDKHSYEQYF
cdr3_nt: TGCAGCGTTGAAGAGGGGGACAAGCACTCCTACGAGCAGTACTTC

d_call: .
clone_size: .
j_call: TRBJ1-2
v_call: TRBV12-3/TRBV12-4
cdr3_aa: CASSFASGLGGYTF
cdr3_nt: TGTGCCAGCAGTTTCGCATCGGGCTTAGGTGGCTACACCTTC

d_call: .
clone_size: .
j_call: TRBJ2-1
v_call: TRBV5-6
cdr3_aa: CASSAGPDNEQFF
cdr3_nt: TGTGCCAGCAGCGCGGGTCCGGACAATGAGCAGTTCTTC

d_call: .
clone_size: .
j_call: TRBJ2-2
v_call: TRBV29-1
cdr3_aa: CSVEVRPDTGELFF
cdr3_nt: TGCAGCGTTGAAGTGAGGCCGGACACCGGGGAGCTGTTTTTT

d_call: TRBD1
clone_size: .
j_call: TRBJ2-2
v_call: TRBV27
cdr3_aa: CASSLSRGTGELFF
cdr3_nt: TGTGCCAGCAGTTTATCCAGGGGGACCGGGGAGCTGTTTTTT

d_call: .
clone_size: few
j_call: TRBJ1-1
v_call: TRBV4-1
cdr3_aa: CASSQVGSRNTEAFF
cdr3_nt: TGCGCCAGCAGCCAAGTTGGCAGCCGGAACACTGAAGCTTTCTTT

d_call: .
clone_size: few
j_call: TRBJ1-4
v_call: TRBV10-3
cdr3_aa: CAIRGLDEKLFF
cdr3_nt: TGTGCCATCAGGGGGCTGGATGAAAAACTGTTTTTT

d_call: .
clone_size: .
j_call: TRBJ1-5
v_call: TRBV30
cdr3_aa: CAWSEGQGSQPQHF
cdr3_nt: TGTGCCTGGAGTGAGGGCCAGGGGAGTCAGCCCCAGCATTTT

d_call: TRBD1
clone_size: few
j_call: TRBJ1-6
v_call: TRBV7-9
cdr3_aa: CASSSGTGISPLHF
cdr3_nt: TGTGCCAGCAGCTCCGGGACAGGGATTTCACCCCTCCACTTT

d_call: .
clone_size: few
j_call: TRBJ2-7
v_call: TRBV29-1
cdr3_aa: CSVRSGRGLKGYEQYF
cdr3_nt: TGCAGCGTCCGCAGTGGCCGGGGCCTCAAGGGCTACGAGCAGTACTTC

d_call: .
clone_size: few
j_call: TRBJ1-6
v_call: TRBV11-1
cdr3_aa: CASSLDSKVSSYNSPLHF
cdr3_nt: TGTGCCAGCAGCTTGGATTCTAAGGTTTCCTCCTATAATTCACCCCTCCACTTT

d_call: .
clone_size: .
j_call: TRBJ2-3
v_call: TRBV5-5
cdr3_aa: CASSLWEGGTDTQYF
cdr3_nt: TGTGCCAGCAGCTTGTGGGAGGGGGGCACAGATACGCAGTATTTT

d_call: TRBD1
clone_size: few
j_call: TRBJ2-5
v_call: TRBV2
cdr3_aa: CASSAPGQGETQYF
cdr3_nt: TGTGCCAGCAGTGCCCCGGGACAGGGCGAGACCCAGTACTTC

d_call: .
clone_size: .
j_call: TRBJ1-5
v_call: TRBV27
cdr3_aa: CASSFTGKDQPQHF
cdr3_nt: TGTGCCAGCAGTTTTACAGGGAAGGATCAGCCCCAGCATTTT